A single sample is the source of the 16 T cell receptor beta chains below, sequenced in a study of PD-1 blockade in classical Hodgkin lymphoma. Assay used: immunoSEQ multiplex PCR; TCRdb lists only in-frame clones, some missing. The repertoire consists of tens of thousands of clones, with roughly 80% occurring once and the leading ten covering roughly 18%. Time point in this sample: cycle 4 day 1 (C4D1), after around six weeks of nivolumab. In every patient, relapse followed autologous stem cell transplantation, while exposure to brentuximab vedotin differed. The sample here was peripheral blood mononuclear cells (PBMCs), taken before the fourth cycle of nivolumab. The receptor set was obtained from a human donor with classical Hodgkin lymphoma.

The chain employs TRBV6-1 and TRBJ1-2; D not certain. The CDR3 sequence is 13 residues long. With 1 base removed from V and 7 bases from J, the gap between germline ends came to 10 bases. Germline-derived CDR1 and CDR2 are MNHNS and SASEGT. CDR3 bases: TGTGCCAGCAGTGAAGAATCCCAACGTGGCTACACCTTC. Translation gives CASSEESQRGYTF.

The V gene is TRBV18, the J gene TRBJ2-7; 8 nucleotides line up with TRBD1. Trimming took 4 bases from V and 0 from J; bases not matched to a gene: 8. Looked up from germline, CDR1 is KGHSH and CDR2 is LQKENI. CDR3 size: 16 residues. The CDR3 bases are TGTGCCAGCTCACTGAACGACAGGGGCACCTCCTACGAGCAGTACTTC. Encoded protein: CASSLNDRGTSYEQYF.

Written as DNA, the CDR3 is TGTGCCATTGCTAATCGGGACACTAACTATGGCTACACCTTC. It specifies CAIANRDTNYGYTF. The chain couples TRBV19 to TRBJ1-2; TRBD1 is a possible D gene (6 bases). Germline V gene data show CDR1 as LNHDA and CDR2 as SQIVND (reference sequence). This CDR3 has 14 amino acids. Trimming left V 10 bases short and J 0 bases short, with 15 bases between.

The CDR3 spells CASSLVTGPETQYF. Here the CDR3 DNA reads TGCGCCAGCAGCTTGGTTACAGGCCCCGAGACCCAGTACTTC. The J gene is TRBJ2-5, the V gene TRBV5-1; D might be TRBD1 (5 bases). The CDR3 is 14 amino acids. Deletions cut 0 bases from V and 5 bases from J, with 11 bases between. CDR1 is SGHRS and CDR2 is YFSETQ in the germline V gene.

The gene calls are TRBV15 and TRBJ2-5; 8 nucleotides line up with TRBD2. The germline V gene has CDR1 LNHNV and CDR2 YYDKDF (reference sequence). The CDR3 runs 14 residues. Trimming removed 4 bases from V and 3 bases from J; junction bases left unmatched: 4. CDR3 sequence: CATSKGLVKETQYF. The CDR3 DNA follows: TGTGCCACCAGCAAGGGACTAGTAAAAGAGACCCAGTACTTC.

V usage is TRBV4-2 and J usage is TRBJ1-1, with D hard to call. The germline V and J ends were trimmed by 0 bases and 1 base, with 9 bases remaining between them. CDR1 and CDR2 (germline): LGHNA, YNFKEQ. The CDR3 is made up of 15 amino acids. CDR3 in amino acids: CASSQDRTANTEAFF. The CDR3 coding sequence is TGTGCCAGCAGCCAAGATCGAACAGCGAACACTGAAGCTTTCTTT.

This clone has a single count. The chain employs TRBV27 and TRBJ1-2; weak D call: TRBD1 (6 bases). The CDR3 contains 14 residues. Germline V gives CDR1 MNHEY, CDR2 SMNVEV (reference sequence). V lost 8 bases, J lost 7 bases, and 20 bases lay in between. CDR3 in amino acids: CASRAGGGGSGYTF. The CDR3 nucleotides read TGTGCCAGCCGAGCCGGGGGTGGGGGCAGTGGCTACACCTTC.

The chain recombines TRBV4-3 with TRBJ2-7; D is unresolved. Germline assignment: CDR1 LGHNA and CDR2 YSLEER. The CDR3 sequence is 15 residues long. Trimming left V 0 bases short and J 7 bases short, with 16 bases between. CDR3 nucleotides: TGCGCCAGCAGCCAAGATGACAACGAGAGCCGGGAGCAGTACTTC. Translation gives CASSQDDNESREQYF.

By its share, this clone is medium-sized. The rearrangement joins TRBV29-1 to TRBJ1-1, with D maybe TRBD1 (5 bases). Per germline, CDR1 SQVTM and CDR2 ANQGSEA. V lost 7 bases and J lost 3, with 15 bases in between. This CDR3 has 13 amino acids. For the CDR3, the DNA is TGCAGCGCTAGTACTGGAGGGGACACTGAAGCTTTCTTT. The encoded protein is CSASTGGDTEAFF.

This clone came up a few times. In nucleotides, the CDR3 is TGTGCCAGCAGCCGGGAAGGGACATATGGCTACACCTTC. The encoded protein is CASSREGTYGYTF. The chain carries TRBV7-2 and TRBJ1-2; possibly TRBD1 for D (6 bases). The CDR3 extends over 13 amino acids. V lost 5 bases, J lost 5 bases, and 12 bases lay in between. CDR1 and CDR2 (germline): SGHTA, FQGNSA.

The V and J genes are TRBV7-8 and TRBJ2-4, with D possibly TRBD1 on 5 matching bases. The CDR3 runs 16 residues. The V gene lost 2 bases and the J gene lost 6 bases, with 17 bases spanning the gap. The germline gives CDR1 SGHVS, CDR2 FQNEAQ. CDR3 sequence: CASSLSVGQEGNIQYF. The CDR3 nucleotides read TGTGCCAGCAGCTTAAGTGTGGGGCAGGAAGGAAACATTCAGTACTTC.

V is TRBV28 and J is TRBJ2-7; the match to TRBD2 covers 10 bases. Germline V CDR1 and CDR2: MDHEN, SYDVKM. The CDR3 length is 14 residues. After removal of 7 bases from V and 6 bases from J, the junction contained 9 bases not matched to a gene. As DNA, the CDR3 is TGTGCCAGCACCCAAAGCGGGGGGGCCGCCGAGCAGTACTTC. Translating it yields CASTQSGGAAEQYF.

The genes are TRBV9 and TRBJ2-3; D is undetermined. V lost 0 bases, J lost 6 bases, and 8 bases lay in between. Germline V gene data show CDR1 as SGDLS and CDR2 as YYNGEE. The CDR3 extends over 13 amino acids. The CDR3 nucleotides are TGTGCCAGCAGCGTAGAGATCGTGGATACGCAGTATTTT. Residues: CASSVEIVDTQYF.

The V gene is TRBV7-6, the J gene TRBJ1-1; TRBD1 agrees at 9 bases. The CDR3 length is 16 residues. V dropped 5 bases and J dropped 3; count of bases not matched to a gene: 10. CDR1 is SGHVS, CDR2 FNYEAQ, per germline. The chain's CDR3 is CASSRPGTGPDTEAFF. The CDR3 bases are TGTGCCAGCAGCCGTCCCGGGACAGGGCCGGACACTGAAGCTTTCTTT.

This clone has only one observation. The chain has TRBV5-1 and TRBJ2-3, with TRBD1 as a possible D gene (6 bases). Trimming pared 3 bases from V and 2 bases from J, leaving 13 bases between. Per germline, CDR1 SGHRS and CDR2 YFSETQ. The CDR3 runs 15 residues. CDR3 protein: CASSSGQLHTDTQYF. The CDR3 coding sequence is TGCGCCAGCAGCTCCGGACAGCTCCACACAGATACGCAGTATTTT.

This chain connects TRBV7-9 to TRBJ1-3, with D possibly TRBD1 on 5 matching bases. The CDR3 consists of 16 residues. V lost 3 bases, J lost 4 bases, and 16 bases lay in between. Germline V gene lookup returns CDR1 SEHNR and CDR2 FQNEAQ (reference sequence). CDR3 nucleotides: TGTGCCAGCAGCTTTTCACCCAGGGATCCAGGAAACACCATATATTTT. Its translation is CASSFSPRDPGNTIYF.